These T cell receptor beta chains were read from a single sample in a study of regulatory T cells in long-lasting Graves disease. TCRdb independently ran MiXCR on the multiplex PCR reads; one entry per CDR3 protein. The profile covers about 660,000 distinct CDR3 sequences, with about 30% appearing a single time and about 40% taken by the ten largest. The sequencing used peripheral blood mononuclear cells (PBMCs), collected when the disease was refractory, from a patient treated with antithyroid drugs. These TCRs come from a female donor with Graves disease. Both conserved end residues are part of each CDR3. Fields, in order: CDR3 DNA, CDR3 protein, D gene, J gene, V gene, clone size. A D gene is named only where the DNA matches it firmly. Not all rows give a size; the values are once, few, many and, for expanded clones, a class.

DNA: TGTGCCAGCAGCTTGGTATACGGCTATGGCTACACCTTC
CDR3: CASSLVYGYGYTF
D: NA
J: TRBJ1-2
V: TRBV5-5
size: NA

DNA: TGTGCCAGCAGTTACTCGATGGGACCATCCAGGGAGCAGTACTTC
CDR3: CASSYSMGPSREQYF
D: NA
J: TRBJ2-7
V: TRBV6-5
size: NA

DNA: TGCAGCGTTGAAGAACCGAACACTGAAGCTTTCTTT
CDR3: CSVEEPNTEAFF
D: NA
J: TRBJ1-1
V: TRBV29-1
size: NA

DNA: TGTGCCAGCAGTTACCTGGGGGGCGGGCGCAGGGAGACCCAGTACTTT
CDR3: CASSYLGGGRRETQYF
D: NA
J: TRBJ2-5
V: TRBV6-9
size: NA

DNA: TGCTGGACAGCTGGAAACACCATATATTTT
CDR3: CWTAGNTIYF
D: NA
J: TRBJ1-3
V: TRBV12-5
size: few

DNA: TGCAGTGCAAGACCCAGGGCGGGAGACCAAGAGACCCAGTACTTC
CDR3: CSARPRAGDQETQYF
D: TRBD2
J: TRBJ2-5
V: TRBV20-1
size: NA

DNA: TGTGCCAGCAGCTTTTCGGGAGGGAATAAGGAGACCCAGTACTTC
CDR3: CASSFSGGNKETQYF
D: TRBD2
J: TRBJ2-5
V: TRBV7-2
size: few

DNA: TGTGCCATCAGTGGCCGGGACAGGGGGCAGACTGAAGCTTTCTTT
CDR3: CAISGRDRGQTEAFF
D: TRBD1
J: TRBJ1-1
V: TRBV10-3
size: NA

DNA: TGTGCCAGTACCATAACAGGGGGCGGCACTGAAGCTTTCTTT
CDR3: CASTITGGGTEAFF
D: TRBD1
J: TRBJ1-1
V: TRBV19
size: once

DNA: TGTGCCAGCAGTTACGCGAGCCGAGGCGGACAGGGGCAATCCGGGGAGCTGTTTTTT
CDR3: CASSYASRGGQGQSGELFF
D: TRBD1
J: TRBJ2-2
V: TRBV6-2/TRBV6-3
size: NA

DNA: TGCAGTGCTAGCTCTGCTAGGGGAACTGAAGCTTTCTTT
CDR3: CSASSARGTEAFF
D: NA
J: TRBJ1-1
V: TRBV20-1
size: few

DNA: TGCGCCAGCAGTGAGTTGGGGGTTAGTGGCTACACCTTC
CDR3: CASSELGVSGYTF
D: NA
J: TRBJ1-2
V: TRBV10-2
size: few

DNA: TGCAGTGCTAGAGGCCCTCTTGGCGGGAGGGGTGAGCAGTACTTC
CDR3: CSARGPLGGRGEQYF
D: TRBD2
J: TRBJ2-7
V: TRBV20-1
size: NA

DNA: TGTGCCAGCAGTCCGGGGACTAGCGGGAGGGATTTCGCCTACGAGCAGTACTTC
CDR3: CASSPGTSGRDFAYEQYF
D: TRBD2
J: TRBJ2-7
V: TRBV3-1
size: few

DNA: TGCAGTGCCAGCCCTACTAGCGGGAGGAGAGAGACCCAGTACTTC
CDR3: CSASPTSGRRETQYF
D: TRBD2
J: TRBJ2-5
V: TRBV20-1
size: NA

DNA: TGTGCCAGCAGCTTAGTGCGGGGGGAAGTGGTTGAGCAGTTCTTC
CDR3: CASSLVRGEVVEQFF
D: TRBD2
J: TRBJ2-1
V: TRBV11-2
size: NA

DNA: TGTGCCATCAGTGCTGGAGACTATGGCTACACCTTC
CDR3: CAISAGDYGYTF
D: NA
J: TRBJ1-2
V: TRBV10-3
size: few

DNA: TGCAGTGCGCCACCCGAGGGGGACAGCAATCAGCCCCAGCATTTT
CDR3: CSAPPEGDSNQPQHF
D: NA
J: TRBJ1-5
V: TRBV20-1
size: few

DNA: TGTGCCAGCAGTTTTCTAAGGGGAGGGACAGCCACTGAAGCTTTCTTT
CDR3: CASSFLRGGTATEAFF
D: TRBD1
J: TRBJ1-1
V: TRBV12-3/TRBV12-4
size: many

DNA: TGTGCCAGCAGCCATCTGGGGGGAAGCACAGATACGCAGTATTTT
CDR3: CASSHLGGSTDTQYF
D: NA
J: TRBJ2-3
V: TRBV27
size: NA

DNA: TGTGCCAGCAGTACGATCGGACGGACCGAAGCTTTCTTT
CDR3: CASSTIGRTEAFF
D: NA
J: TRBJ1-1
V: TRBV28
size: many

DNA: TGCAGTGCTAGGCATAGGACAGGGGGCCAACACGAGCAGTACTTC
CDR3: CSARHRTGGQHEQYF
D: TRBD1
J: TRBJ2-7
V: TRBV20-1
size: NA

DNA: TGTGCCAGCAGTGTACAGGTGGACTATGGCTACACCTTC
CDR3: CASSVQVDYGYTF
D: NA
J: TRBJ1-2
V: TRBV27
size: NA

DNA: TGTGCCACCCCAGGTAGCGGGAGTTCTGGGGCCAACGTCCTGACTTTC
CDR3: CATPGSGSSGANVLTF
D: TRBD2
J: TRBJ2-6
V: TRBV12-3/TRBV12-4
size: few

DNA: TGTGCCAGCAGCTTACGATCGGACAGAGGCAATCAGCCCCAGCATTTT
CDR3: CASSLRSDRGNQPQHF
D: NA
J: TRBJ1-5
V: TRBV7-2
size: NA

DNA: TGTGCCAGCAGCCAAGAGTGGGGGGTGAACACTGAAGCTTTCTTT
CDR3: CASSQEWGVNTEAFF
D: NA
J: TRBJ1-1
V: TRBV3-1
size: NA

DNA: TGTGCCAGCAGTTTATATGGTGGTCCCAGCGGGGCCGTGGAGCAGTACTTC
CDR3: CASSLYGGPSGAVEQYF
D: TRBD2
J: TRBJ2-7
V: TRBV27
size: few

DNA: TGTGCCTGGGGTGCAGGGGACGGCGGCTACACCTTC
CDR3: CAWGAGDGGYTF
D: NA
J: TRBJ1-2
V: TRBV30
size: NA

DNA: TGCGCCAGCAGCGTGACGTCCGCCTCGGGGGCAAACAATGAGCAGTTCTTC
CDR3: CASSVTSASGANNEQFF
D: NA
J: TRBJ2-1
V: TRBV5-1
size: NA

DNA: TGTGCCAGCAGCTTAGATGGGGGGGCTCAAGACGGCTACACCTTC
CDR3: CASSLDGGAQDGYTF
D: NA
J: TRBJ1-2
V: TRBV11-2
size: many